These 2 T cell receptor beta chains originate from one sample sequenced in a study of T cells in Graves' hyperthyroidism and ophthalmopathy. Template material for amplifying TCR beta CDR3 regions consisted of RNA transcripts. The study used the HTBI primer set for a first-round RT-PCR of the TCR CDR3. A single record per CDR3 protein comes from TCRdb applying MiXCR to the multiplex PCR reads. The data contain 660,000 or so distinct CDR3 sequences, about 20% of them seen just once; the ten biggest clones take up roughly 30%. The material sequenced was blood. The source of these receptors is a young man with Graves' ophthalmopathy.

This chain links TRBV5-1 with TRBJ2-1; D is possibly TRBD2 (6 bases). The ends were cut back, 1 base at V and 1 base at J, with 36 bases in the middle. The CDR3 spans 24 residues. Per germline, CDR1 SGHRS and CDR2 YFSETQ. The CDR3 reads CASSLPPVVGEVNPGGKSYNEQFF. The DNA of the CDR3 is TGCGCCAGCAGCTTGCCCCCCGTTGTGGGGGAGGTCAACCCCGGCGGGAAATCCTACAATGAGCAGTTCTTC.

The sample holds many counts of this clonotype. V and J are TRBV12-3 or TRBV12-4 and TRBJ2-3; 7 nucleotides match TRBD2. This CDR3 comprises 15 residues. V lost 1 base and J lost 4; bases outside the gene matches: 5. Written as DNA, the CDR3 is TGTGCCAGCAGTTTAGGAACGGGAGGATCAGATACGCAGTATTTT. Its protein is CASSLGTGGSDTQYF.